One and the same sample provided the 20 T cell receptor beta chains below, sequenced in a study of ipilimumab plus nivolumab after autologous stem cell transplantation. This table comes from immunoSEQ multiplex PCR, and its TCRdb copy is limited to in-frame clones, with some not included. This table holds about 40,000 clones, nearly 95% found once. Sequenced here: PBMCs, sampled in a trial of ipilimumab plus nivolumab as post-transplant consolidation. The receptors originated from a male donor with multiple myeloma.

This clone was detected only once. CDR3 sequence reads: CASSAQGGGYEQYF. In DNA form, the CDR3 reads TGTGCCAGCAGTGCCCAAGGGGGCGGCTACGAGCAGTACTTC. V gene TRBV25-1 combines with J gene TRBJ2-7; TRBD1 matches 7 bases. CDR3 length equals 14 residues. The trim removed 4 bases at V and 3 bases at J, leaving 6 bases unmatched. Germline loops: CDR1 MGHDK, CDR2 SYGVNS.

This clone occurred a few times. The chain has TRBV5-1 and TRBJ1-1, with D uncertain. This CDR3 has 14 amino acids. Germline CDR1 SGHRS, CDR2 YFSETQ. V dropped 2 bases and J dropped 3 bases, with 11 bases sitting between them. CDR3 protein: CASSFGGVDTEAFF. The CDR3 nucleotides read TGCGCCAGCAGCTTTGGTGGGGTCGACACTGAAGCTTTCTTT.

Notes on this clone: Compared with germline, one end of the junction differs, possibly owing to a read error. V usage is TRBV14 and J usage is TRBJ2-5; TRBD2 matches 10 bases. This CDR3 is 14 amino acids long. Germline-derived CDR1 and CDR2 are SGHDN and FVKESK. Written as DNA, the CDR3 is TGTGCCAGCAGCCAAGATCTGTCGGGACTAGCGCAAAACTTC. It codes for CASSQDLSGLAQNF.

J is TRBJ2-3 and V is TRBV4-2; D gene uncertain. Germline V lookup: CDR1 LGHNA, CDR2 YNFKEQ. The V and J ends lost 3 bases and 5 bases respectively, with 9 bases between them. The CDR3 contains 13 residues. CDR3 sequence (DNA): TGTGCCAGCAGCCAGACCGGCGGAGATACGCAGTATTTT. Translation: CASSQTGGDTQYF.

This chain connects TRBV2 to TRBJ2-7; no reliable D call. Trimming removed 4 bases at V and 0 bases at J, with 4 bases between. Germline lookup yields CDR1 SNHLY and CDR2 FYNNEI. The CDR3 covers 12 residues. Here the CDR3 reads CASSANSYEQYF. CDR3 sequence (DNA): TGTGCCAGCAGTGCCAACTCCTACGAGCAGTACTTC. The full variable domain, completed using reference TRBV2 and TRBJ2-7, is EPEVTQTPSHQVTQMGQEVILRCVPISNHLYFYWYRQILGQKVEFLVSFYNNEISEKSEIFDDQFSVERPDGSNFTLKIRSTKLEDSAMYFCASSANSYEQYFGPGTRLTVT.

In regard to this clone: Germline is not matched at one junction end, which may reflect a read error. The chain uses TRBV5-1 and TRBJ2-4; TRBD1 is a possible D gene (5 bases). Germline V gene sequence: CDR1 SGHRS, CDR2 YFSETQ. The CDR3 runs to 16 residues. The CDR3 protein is CASSLDLNRSKNIQYF. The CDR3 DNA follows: TGCGCCAGCAGCTTGGACCTCAACAGGTCCAAGAACATTCAGTACTTC.

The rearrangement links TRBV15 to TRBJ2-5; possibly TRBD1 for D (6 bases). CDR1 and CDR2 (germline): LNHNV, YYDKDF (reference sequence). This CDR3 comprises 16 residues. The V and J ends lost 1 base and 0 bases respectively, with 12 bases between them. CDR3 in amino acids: CATSRGDIVDQETQYF. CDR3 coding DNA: TGTGCCACCAGCAGAGGGGACATAGTAGACCAAGAGACCCAGTACTTC.

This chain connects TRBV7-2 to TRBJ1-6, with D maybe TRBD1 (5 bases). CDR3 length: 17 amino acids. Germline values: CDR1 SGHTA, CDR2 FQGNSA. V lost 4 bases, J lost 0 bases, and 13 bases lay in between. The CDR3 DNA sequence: TGTGCCAGCAGCTCGAGACAGCTAAGCTCCTATAATTCACCCCTCCACTTT. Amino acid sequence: CASSSRQLSSYNSPLHF.

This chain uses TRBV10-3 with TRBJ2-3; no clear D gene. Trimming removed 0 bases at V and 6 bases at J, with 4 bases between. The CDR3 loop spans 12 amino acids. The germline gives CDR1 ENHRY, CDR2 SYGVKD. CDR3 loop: CAISESGDTQYF. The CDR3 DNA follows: TGTGCCATCAGTGAGTCAGGGGATACGCAGTATTTT.

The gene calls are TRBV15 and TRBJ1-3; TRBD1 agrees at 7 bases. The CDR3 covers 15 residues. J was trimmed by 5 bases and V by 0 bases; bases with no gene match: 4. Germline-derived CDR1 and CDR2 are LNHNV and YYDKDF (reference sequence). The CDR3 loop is CATSRDQGGRNTIYF. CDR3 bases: TGTGCCACCAGCAGAGATCAGGGGGGTAGAAACACCATATATTTT.

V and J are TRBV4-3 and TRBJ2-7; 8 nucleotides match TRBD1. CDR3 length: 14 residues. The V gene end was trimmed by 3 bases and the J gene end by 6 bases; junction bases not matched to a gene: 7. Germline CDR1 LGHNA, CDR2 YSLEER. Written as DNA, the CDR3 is TGCGCCAGCAGCCAGGACAGGGAGTGGGGCGAGCAGTACTTC. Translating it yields CASSQDREWGEQYF.

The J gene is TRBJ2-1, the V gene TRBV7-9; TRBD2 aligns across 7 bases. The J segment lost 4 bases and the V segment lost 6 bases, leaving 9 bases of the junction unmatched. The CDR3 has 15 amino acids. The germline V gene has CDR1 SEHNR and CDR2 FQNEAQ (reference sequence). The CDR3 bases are TGTGCCAGCAGTCCCAGGCTAGCGGTTTACAATGAGCAGTTCTTC. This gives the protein CASSPRLAVYNEQFF.

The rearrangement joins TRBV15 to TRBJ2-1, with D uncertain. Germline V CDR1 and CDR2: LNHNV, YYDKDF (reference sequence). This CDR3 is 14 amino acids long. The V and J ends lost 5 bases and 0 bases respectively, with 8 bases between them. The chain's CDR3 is CATSGSYSYNEQFF. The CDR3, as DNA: TGTGCCACCAGCGGTTCTTACTCCTACAATGAGCAGTTCTTC.

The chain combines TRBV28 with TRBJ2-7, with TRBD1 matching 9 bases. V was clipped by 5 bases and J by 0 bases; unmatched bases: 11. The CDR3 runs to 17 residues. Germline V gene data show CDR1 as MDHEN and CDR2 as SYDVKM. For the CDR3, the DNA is TGTGCCAGCAGTGACCCAACAGGGGGCCTTAGCTCCTACGAGCAGTACTTC. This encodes CASSDPTGGLSSYEQYF.

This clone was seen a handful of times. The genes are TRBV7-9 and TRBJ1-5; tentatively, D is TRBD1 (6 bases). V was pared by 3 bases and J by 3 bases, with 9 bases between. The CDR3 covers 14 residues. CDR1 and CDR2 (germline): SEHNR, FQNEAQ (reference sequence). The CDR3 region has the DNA TGTGCCAGCAGCTTGGAGGGGGACAATCAGCCCCAGCATTTT. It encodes CASSLEGDNQPQHF.

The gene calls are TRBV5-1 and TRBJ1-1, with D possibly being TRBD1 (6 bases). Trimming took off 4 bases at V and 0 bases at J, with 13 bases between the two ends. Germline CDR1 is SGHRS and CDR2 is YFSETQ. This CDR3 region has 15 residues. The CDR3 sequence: CASSPQDSLNTEAFF. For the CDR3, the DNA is TGCGCCAGCAGCCCGCAGGACAGCTTGAACACTGAAGCTTTCTTT.

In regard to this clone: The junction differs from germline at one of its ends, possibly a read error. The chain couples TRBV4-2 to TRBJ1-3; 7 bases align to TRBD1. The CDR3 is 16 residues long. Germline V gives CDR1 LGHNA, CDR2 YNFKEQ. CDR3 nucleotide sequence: TGTGCCAGCAGCCAAGATCGGACAGGTCCTGGAAGCACCATATATTTT. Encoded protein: CASSQDRTGPGSTIYF.

DNA for the CDR3: TGCAGCGCCAAGGCAGGGGGTAGTACTGAAGCTTTCTTT. Translation: CSAKAGGSTEAFF. J is TRBJ1-1 and V is TRBV29-1; 7 nucleotides match TRBD1. V lost 7 bases to trimming and J lost 5 bases; unmatched junction nucleotides: 10. This CDR3 comprises 13 residues. Germline CDR1 reads SQVTM; CDR2 reads ANQGSEA. The full variable domain, completed using reference TRBV29-1 and TRBJ1-1, is SAVISQKPSRDICQRGTSLTIQCQVDSQVTMMFWYRQQPGQSLTLIATANQGSEATYESGFVIDKFPISRPNLTFSTLTVSNMSPEDSSIYLCSAKAGGSTEAFFGQGTRLTVV.

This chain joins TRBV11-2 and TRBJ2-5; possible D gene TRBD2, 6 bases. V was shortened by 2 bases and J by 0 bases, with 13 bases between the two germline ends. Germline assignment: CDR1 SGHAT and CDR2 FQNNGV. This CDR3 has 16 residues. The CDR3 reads CASSLNRAGYQETQYF. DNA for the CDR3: TGTGCCAGCAGCTTAAATAGGGCGGGGTACCAAGAGACCCAGTACTTC.

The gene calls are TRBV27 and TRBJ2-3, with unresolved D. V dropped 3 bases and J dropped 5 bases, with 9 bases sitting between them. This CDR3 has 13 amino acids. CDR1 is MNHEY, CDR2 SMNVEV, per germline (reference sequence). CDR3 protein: CASSFLRRDTQYF. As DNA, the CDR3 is TGTGCCAGCAGTTTTCTGCGGAGAGATACGCAGTATTTT.